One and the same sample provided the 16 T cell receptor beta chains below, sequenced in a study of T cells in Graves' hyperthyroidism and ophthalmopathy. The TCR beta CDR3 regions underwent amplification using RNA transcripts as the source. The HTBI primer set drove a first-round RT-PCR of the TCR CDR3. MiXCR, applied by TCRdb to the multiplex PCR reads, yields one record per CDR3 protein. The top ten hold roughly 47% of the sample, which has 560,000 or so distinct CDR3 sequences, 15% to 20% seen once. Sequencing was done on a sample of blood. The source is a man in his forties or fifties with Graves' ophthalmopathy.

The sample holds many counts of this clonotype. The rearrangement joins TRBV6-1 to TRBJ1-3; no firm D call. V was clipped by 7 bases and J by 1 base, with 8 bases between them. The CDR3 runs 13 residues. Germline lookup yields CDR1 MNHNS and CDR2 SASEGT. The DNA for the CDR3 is TGTGCCAGCAAGGAACAGTCTGGAAACACCATATATTTT. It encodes CASKEQSGNTIYF.

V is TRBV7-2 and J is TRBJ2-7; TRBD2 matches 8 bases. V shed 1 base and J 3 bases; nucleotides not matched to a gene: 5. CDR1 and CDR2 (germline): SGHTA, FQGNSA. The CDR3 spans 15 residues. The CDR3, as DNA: TGTGCCAGCAGCTTAGGGGGACTAGAGGTCTACGAGCAGTACTTC. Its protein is CASSLGGLEVYEQYF.

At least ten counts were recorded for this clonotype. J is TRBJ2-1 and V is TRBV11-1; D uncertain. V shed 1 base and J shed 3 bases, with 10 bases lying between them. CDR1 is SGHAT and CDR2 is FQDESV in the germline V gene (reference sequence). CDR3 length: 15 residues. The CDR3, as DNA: TGTGCCAGCAGCTTAGGGAATCTAATCTACAATGAGCAGTTCTTC. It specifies CASSLGNLIYNEQFF.

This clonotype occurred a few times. CDR3 sequence reads: CASSLIGRNTGELFF. CDR3 bases: TGTGCCAGCAGCTTGATAGGGAGGAACACCGGGGAGCTGTTTTTT. The V call is TRBV5-6, the J call TRBJ2-2, with D perhaps TRBD2 (5 bases). The germline gives CDR1 SGHDT, CDR2 YYEEEE. Trimming stripped 1 base from V and 1 base from J, with 8 bases between. The CDR3 consists of 15 residues.

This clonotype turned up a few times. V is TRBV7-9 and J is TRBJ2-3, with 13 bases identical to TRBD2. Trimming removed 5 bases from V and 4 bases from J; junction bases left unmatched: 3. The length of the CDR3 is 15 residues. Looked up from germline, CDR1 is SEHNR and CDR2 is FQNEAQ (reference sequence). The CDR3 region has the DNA TGTGCCAGCAGCCAACTAGCGGGAGGGCCAGATACGCAGTATTTT. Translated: CASSQLAGGPDTQYF.

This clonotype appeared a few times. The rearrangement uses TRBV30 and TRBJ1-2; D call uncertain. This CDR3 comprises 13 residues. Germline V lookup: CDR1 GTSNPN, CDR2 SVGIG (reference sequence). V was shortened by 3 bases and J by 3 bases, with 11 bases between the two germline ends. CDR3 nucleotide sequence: TGTGCCTGGAGGAGGGAGACGTACTATGGCTACACCTTC. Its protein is CAWRRETYYGYTF.

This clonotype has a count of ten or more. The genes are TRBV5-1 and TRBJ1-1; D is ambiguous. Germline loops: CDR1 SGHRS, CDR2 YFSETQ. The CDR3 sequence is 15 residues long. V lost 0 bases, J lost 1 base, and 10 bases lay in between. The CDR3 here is CASSLEGPSNTEAFF. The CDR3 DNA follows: TGCGCCAGCAGCTTGGAAGGGCCGTCGAACACTGAAGCTTTCTTT.

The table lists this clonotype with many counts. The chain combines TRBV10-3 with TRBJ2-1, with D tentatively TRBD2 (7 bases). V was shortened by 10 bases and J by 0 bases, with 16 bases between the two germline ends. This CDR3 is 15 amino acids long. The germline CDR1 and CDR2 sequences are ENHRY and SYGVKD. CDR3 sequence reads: CATLAGGPSYNEQFF. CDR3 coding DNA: TGTGCCACGCTCGCCGGGGGGCCCTCCTACAATGAGCAGTTCTTC.

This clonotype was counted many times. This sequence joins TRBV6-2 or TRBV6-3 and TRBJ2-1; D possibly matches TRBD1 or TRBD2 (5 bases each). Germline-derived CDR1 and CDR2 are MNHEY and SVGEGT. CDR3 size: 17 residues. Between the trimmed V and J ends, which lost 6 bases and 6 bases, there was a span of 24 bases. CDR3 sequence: CASSLLTPGRGINEQFF. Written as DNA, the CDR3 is TGTGCCAGCAGCCTGTTAACCCCGGGACGTGGGATCAATGAGCAGTTCTTC.

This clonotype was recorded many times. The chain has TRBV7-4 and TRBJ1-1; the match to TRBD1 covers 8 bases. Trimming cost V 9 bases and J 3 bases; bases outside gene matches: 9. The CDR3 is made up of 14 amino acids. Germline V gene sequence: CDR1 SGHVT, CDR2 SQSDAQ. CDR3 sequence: CARSRGRVDTEAFF. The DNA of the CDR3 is TGTGCCAGAAGCAGGGGGCGCGTGGACACTGAAGCTTTCTTT.

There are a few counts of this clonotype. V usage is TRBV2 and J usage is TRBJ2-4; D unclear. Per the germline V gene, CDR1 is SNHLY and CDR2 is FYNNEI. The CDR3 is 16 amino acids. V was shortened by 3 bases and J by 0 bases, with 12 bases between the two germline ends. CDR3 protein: CASSESGGVAKNIQYF. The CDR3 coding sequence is TGTGCCAGCAGTGAGTCTGGTGGGGTAGCCAAAAACATTCAGTACTTC.

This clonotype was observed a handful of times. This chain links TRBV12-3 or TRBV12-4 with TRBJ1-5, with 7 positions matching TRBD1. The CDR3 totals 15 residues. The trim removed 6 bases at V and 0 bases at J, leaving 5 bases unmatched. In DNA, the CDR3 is TGTGCCAGCAGGACAACAGGGGATAGCAATCAGCCCCAGCATTTT. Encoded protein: CASRTTGDSNQPQHF.

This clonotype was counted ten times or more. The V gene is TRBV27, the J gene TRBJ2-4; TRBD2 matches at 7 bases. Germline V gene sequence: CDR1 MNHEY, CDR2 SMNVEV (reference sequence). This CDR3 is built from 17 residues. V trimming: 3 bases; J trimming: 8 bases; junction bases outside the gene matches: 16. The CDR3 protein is CASSFSSSGLNLHIQYF. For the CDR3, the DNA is TGTGCCAGCAGTTTCTCCTCTAGCGGTTTAAATCTTCACATTCAGTACTTC.

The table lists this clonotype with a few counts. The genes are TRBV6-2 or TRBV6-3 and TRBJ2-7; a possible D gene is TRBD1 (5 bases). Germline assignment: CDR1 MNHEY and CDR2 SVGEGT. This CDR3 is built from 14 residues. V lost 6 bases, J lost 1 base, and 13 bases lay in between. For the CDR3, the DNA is TGTGCCAGCAGAGAACAGGACCTTTCCTACGAGCAGTACTTC. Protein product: CASREQDLSYEQYF.

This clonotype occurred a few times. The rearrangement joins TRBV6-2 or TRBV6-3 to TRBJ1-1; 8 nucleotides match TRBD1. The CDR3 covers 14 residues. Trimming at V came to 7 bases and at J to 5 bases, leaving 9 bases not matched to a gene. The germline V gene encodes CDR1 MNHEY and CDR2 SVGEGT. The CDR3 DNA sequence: TGTGCCAGCACCGCGGACAGGGAAGGGACTGAAGCTTTCTTT. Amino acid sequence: CASTADREGTEAFF.

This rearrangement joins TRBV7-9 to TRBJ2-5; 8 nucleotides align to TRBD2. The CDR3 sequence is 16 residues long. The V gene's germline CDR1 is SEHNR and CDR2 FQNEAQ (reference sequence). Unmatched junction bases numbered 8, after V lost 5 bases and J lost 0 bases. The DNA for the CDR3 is TGTGCCAGCAGCCCCGTGGTAGCGGGGTACCAAGAGACCCAGTACTTC. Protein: CASSPVVAGYQETQYF.